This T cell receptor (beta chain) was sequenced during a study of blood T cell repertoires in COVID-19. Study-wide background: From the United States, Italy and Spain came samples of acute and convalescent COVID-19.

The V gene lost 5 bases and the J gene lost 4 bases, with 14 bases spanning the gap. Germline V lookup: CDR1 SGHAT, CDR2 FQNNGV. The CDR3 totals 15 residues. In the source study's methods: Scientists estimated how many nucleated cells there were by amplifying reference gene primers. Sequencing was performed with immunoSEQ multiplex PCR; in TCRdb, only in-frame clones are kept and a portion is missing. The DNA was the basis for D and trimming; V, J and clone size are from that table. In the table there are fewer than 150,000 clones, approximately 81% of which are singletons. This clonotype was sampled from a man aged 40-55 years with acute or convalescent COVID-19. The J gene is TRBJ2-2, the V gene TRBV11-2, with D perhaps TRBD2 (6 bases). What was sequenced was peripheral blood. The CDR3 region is CASSPPRGFTGELFF. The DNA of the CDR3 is TGTGCCAGCAGCCCCCCGCGGGGCTTCACCGGGGAGCTGTTTTTT.